One and the same sample provided the 9 T cell receptor beta chains below, sequenced in a study of T cell responses to AZD1222 COVID-19 vaccine. TCRdb's table, derived via immunoSEQ multiplex PCR, lists solely in-frame clones and lacks some. The sample holds 240,000 or so clones, over 90% seen once. The material sequenced was peripheral blood, taken on day 0 of AZD1222 vaccination. The origin of the receptors is an adult in good health.

The chain joins TRBV15 to TRBJ1-5; no firm D call. Germline V gene data show CDR1 as LNHNV and CDR2 as YYDKDF (reference sequence). Between the trimmed V and J ends, which lost 3 bases and 1 base, there was a span of 10 bases. The length of the CDR3 is 15 residues. This chain's CDR3 is CATSSGRLSNQPQHF. CDR3 sequence (DNA): TGTGCCACCAGCAGTGGGCGGTTAAGCAATCAGCCCCAGCATTTT.

The chain links TRBV20-1 to TRBJ1-2; D remains unclear. CDR1 DFQATT and CDR2 SNEGSKA come from the germline V gene (reference sequence). This CDR3 spans 12 amino acids. Trimming removed 3 bases from V and 8 bases from J, with 13 bases in between. Written as DNA, the CDR3 is TGCAGTGCTAGTGAGACATTAGGGGGCTACACCTTC. Translated: CSASETLGGYTF.

The V and J genes are TRBV11-2 and TRBJ1-4, with D maybe TRBD1 (6 bases). The CDR3 is 14 amino acids. The germline CDR1 and CDR2 sequences are SGHAT and FQNNGV. V shed 5 bases and J shed 8 bases, with 15 bases lying between them. The CDR3 DNA is TGTGCCAGCAGCCCCACCAGGGGCGGCGAAAAACTGTTTTTT. Translated: CASSPTRGGEKLFF.

CDR3 in DNA: TGTGCCAGCAGTGGGACGGGTCAGAACACTGAAGCTTTCTTT. Protein product: CASSGTGQNTEAFF. The chain links TRBV2 to TRBJ1-1; D remains unclear. Looked up from germline, CDR1 is SNHLY and CDR2 is FYNNEI. CDR3 length: 14 residues. V lost 4 bases and J 1 base, leaving 10 bases between the germline ends.

V and J are TRBV19 and TRBJ1-2; TRBD1 matches at 7 bases. CDR1 and CDR2 from the germline V gene are LNHDA and SQIVND (reference sequence). J gave up 5 bases and V 4 bases, and 10 bases lay outside the gene matches. There are 15 residues in the CDR3. The CDR3 region is CASSTRDRRDYGYTF. In DNA, the CDR3 is TGTGCCAGTAGTACCCGGGACAGACGAGATTATGGCTACACCTTC.

This chain connects TRBV7-2 to TRBJ2-1; TRBD2 matches at 9 bases. Germline CDR1 reads SGHTA; CDR2 reads FQGNSA. The ends lost 5 bases at V and 9 bases at J; junction bases unmatched: 11. The CDR3 length is 15 residues. CDR3 sequence reads: CASSISSGITGEQFF. The CDR3 DNA reads TGTGCCAGCAGCATTTCTAGCGGGATCACGGGTGAGCAGTTCTTC.

The CDR3 region is CASSASPYRGHNYGYTF. The CDR3 coding sequence is TGTGCCAGCAGCGCTTCCCCTTACAGGGGGCATAACTATGGCTACACCTTC. The chain carries TRBV9 and TRBJ1-2; TRBD1 agrees at 9 bases. The V gene end was trimmed by 3 bases and the J gene end by 1 base; junction bases not matched to a gene: 10. The V gene's germline CDR1 is SGDLS and CDR2 YYNGEE. This CDR3 has 17 residues.

The rearrangement uses TRBV11-2 and TRBJ2-3; 10 nucleotides agree with TRBD2. The CDR3 has 17 amino acids. J gave up 6 bases and V 0 bases, and 9 bases lay outside the gene matches. CDR1 is SGHAT and CDR2 is FQNNGV in the germline V gene. The CDR3 reads CASSLDRASGSADTQYF. CDR3 nucleotides: TGTGCCAGCAGCTTAGATAGGGCTAGCGGGAGTGCTGATACGCAGTATTTT.

Points on this clone: Additional DNA sequences in this sample encode the identical CDR3. This chain uses TRBV27 with TRBJ2-7; D is perhaps TRBD2 (6 bases). The CDR3 loop spans 12 amino acids. Germline V CDR1 and CDR2: MNHEY, SMNVEV (reference sequence). The V end was cut by 3 bases, the J end by 6 bases, with 9 bases between. The CDR3 DNA reads TGTGCCAGCAGTTTCCGGGGAGGCGAGCAGTACTTC. Translated: CASSFRGGEQYF.